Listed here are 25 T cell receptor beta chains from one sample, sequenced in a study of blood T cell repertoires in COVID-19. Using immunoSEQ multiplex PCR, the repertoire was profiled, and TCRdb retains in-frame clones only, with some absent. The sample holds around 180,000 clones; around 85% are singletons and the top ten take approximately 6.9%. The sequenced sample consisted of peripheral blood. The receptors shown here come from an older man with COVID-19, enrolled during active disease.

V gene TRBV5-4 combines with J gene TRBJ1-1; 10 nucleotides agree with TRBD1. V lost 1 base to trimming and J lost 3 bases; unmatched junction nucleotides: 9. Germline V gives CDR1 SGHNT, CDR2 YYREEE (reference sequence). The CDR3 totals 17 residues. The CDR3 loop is CASSLLDRGLMDTEAFF. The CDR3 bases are TGTGCCAGCAGCTTGCTTGACAGGGGGCTGATGGACACTGAAGCTTTCTTT.

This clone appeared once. This chain's CDR3 is CASSQGVPNSPLHF. CDR3 in DNA: TGTGCCAGCAGCCAGGGTGTGCCTAATTCACCCCTCCACTTT. The chain couples TRBV7-3 to TRBJ1-6; tentative D call: TRBD1 (5 bases). The V gene's germline CDR1 is SGHTA and CDR2 FQGTGA. The V end was cut by 5 bases, the J end by 6 bases, with 11 bases between. This CDR3 region has 14 residues.

DNA for the CDR3: TGTGCCAGCAGTGACCAGACACTGAACACTGAAGCTTTCTTT. It specifies CASSDQTLNTEAFF. V and J are TRBV2 and TRBJ1-1, with unresolved D. From germline, CDR1 is SNHLY and CDR2 FYNNEI. V was shortened by 3 bases and J by 0 bases, with 8 bases between the two germline ends. This CDR3 comprises 14 residues.

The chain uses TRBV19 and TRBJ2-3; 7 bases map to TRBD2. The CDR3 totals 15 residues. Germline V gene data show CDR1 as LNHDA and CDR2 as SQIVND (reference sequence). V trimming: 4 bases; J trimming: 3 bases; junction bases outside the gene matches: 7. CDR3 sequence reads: CASSRGGVGTDTQYF. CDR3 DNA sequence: TGTGCCAGTAGTAGGGGAGGGGTAGGGACAGATACGCAGTATTTT.

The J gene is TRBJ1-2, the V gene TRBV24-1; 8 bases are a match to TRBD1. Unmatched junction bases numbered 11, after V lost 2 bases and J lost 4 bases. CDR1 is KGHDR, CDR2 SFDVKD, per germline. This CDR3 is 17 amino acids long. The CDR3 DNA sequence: TGTGCCACCAGTGATTCCAGCGGGACAGGCGGTGGCTATGGCTACACCTTC. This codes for CATSDSSGTGGGYGYTF.

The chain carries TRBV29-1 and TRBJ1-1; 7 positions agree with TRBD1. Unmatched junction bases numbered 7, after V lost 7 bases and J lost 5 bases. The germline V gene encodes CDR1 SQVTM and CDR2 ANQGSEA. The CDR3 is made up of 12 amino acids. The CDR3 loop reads CSGTGWNTEAFF. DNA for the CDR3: TGCAGCGGGACAGGATGGAATACTGAAGCTTTCTTT. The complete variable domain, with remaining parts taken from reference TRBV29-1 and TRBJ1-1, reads SAVISQKPSRDICQRGTSLTIQCQVDSQVTMMFWYRQQPGQSLTLIATANQGSEATYESGFVIDKFPISRPNLTFSTLTVSNMSPEDSSIYLCSGTGWNTEAFFGQGTRLTVV.

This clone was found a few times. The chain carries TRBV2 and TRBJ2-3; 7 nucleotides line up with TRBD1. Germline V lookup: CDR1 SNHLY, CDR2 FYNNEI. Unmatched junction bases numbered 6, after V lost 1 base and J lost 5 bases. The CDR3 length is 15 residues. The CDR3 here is CASSEETGTEDTQYF. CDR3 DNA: TGTGCCAGCAGTGAAGAGACAGGGACGGAAGATACGCAGTATTTT.

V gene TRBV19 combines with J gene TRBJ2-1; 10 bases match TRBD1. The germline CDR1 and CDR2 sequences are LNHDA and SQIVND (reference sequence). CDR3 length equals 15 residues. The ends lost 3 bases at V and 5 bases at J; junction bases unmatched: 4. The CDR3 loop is CASSMGQGRDNEQFF. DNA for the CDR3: TGTGCCAGTAGTATGGGACAGGGGAGAGACAATGAGCAGTTCTTC.

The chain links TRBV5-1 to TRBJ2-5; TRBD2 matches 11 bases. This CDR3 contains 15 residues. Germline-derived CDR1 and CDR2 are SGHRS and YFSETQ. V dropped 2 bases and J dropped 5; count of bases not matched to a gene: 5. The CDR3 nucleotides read TGCGCCAGCAGCTTTCTAGCGGGGGGAGGGGAGACCCAGTACTTC. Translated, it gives CASSFLAGGGETQYF.

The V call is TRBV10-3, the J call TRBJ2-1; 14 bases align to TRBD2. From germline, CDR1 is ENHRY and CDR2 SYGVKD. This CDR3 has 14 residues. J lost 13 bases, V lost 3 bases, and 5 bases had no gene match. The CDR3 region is CAISEGTSGGLQFF. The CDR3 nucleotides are TGTGCCATCAGTGAAGGGACTAGCGGGGGCCTCCAGTTCTTC.

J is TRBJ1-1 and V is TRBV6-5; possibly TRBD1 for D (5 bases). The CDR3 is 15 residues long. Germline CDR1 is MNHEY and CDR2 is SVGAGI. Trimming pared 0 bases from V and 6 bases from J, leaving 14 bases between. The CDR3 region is CASSYSIGREAEAFF. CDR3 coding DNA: TGTGCCAGCAGTTACTCCATTGGCAGGGAGGCTGAAGCTTTCTTT.

DNA for the CDR3: TGTGCCATCAGTGAGTCCTGGGACAGGGCAACCAGTATCCGCCGCCGGGCCCAGTACTTC. Translation: CAISESWDRATSIRRRAQYF. V is TRBV10-3 and J is TRBJ2-5, with TRBD1 matching 9 bases. Germline trimming cut 0 bases from V and 9 bases from J; bases unmatched to any gene: 23. This CDR3 contains 20 residues. Germline CDR1 is ENHRY and CDR2 is SYGVKD.

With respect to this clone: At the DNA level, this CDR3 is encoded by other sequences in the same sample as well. CDR3 amino acids: CASSLGQGLQPQHF. The CDR3 DNA sequence: TGTGCCAGCTCACTGGGACAGGGGCTTCAGCCCCAGCATTTT. The J gene is TRBJ1-5, the V gene TRBV18, with 10 bases identical to TRBD1. J was trimmed by 6 bases and V by 4 bases; bases with no gene match: 3. The germline gives CDR1 KGHSH, CDR2 LQKENI. The CDR3 runs 14 residues.

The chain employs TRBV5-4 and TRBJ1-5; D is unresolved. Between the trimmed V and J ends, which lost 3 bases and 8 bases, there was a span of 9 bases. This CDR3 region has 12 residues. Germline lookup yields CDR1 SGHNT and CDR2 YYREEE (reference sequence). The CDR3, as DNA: TGTGCCAGCAGCTCCCTCGAGGAGCCCCAGCATTTT. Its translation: CASSSLEEPQHF.

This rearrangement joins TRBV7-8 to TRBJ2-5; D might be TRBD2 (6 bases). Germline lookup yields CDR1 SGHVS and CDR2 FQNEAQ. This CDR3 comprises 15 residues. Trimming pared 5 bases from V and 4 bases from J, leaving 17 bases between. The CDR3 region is CASSPNTGVPETQYF. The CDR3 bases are TGTGCCAGCAGCCCCAACACGGGGGTTCCAGAGACCCAGTACTTC.

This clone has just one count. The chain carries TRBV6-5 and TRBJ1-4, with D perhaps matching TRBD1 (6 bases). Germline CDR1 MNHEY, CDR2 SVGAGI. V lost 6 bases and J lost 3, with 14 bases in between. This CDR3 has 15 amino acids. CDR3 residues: CASRTRQVSNEKLFF. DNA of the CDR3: TGTGCCAGCAGGACCCGACAGGTCTCTAATGAAAAACTGTTTTTT.

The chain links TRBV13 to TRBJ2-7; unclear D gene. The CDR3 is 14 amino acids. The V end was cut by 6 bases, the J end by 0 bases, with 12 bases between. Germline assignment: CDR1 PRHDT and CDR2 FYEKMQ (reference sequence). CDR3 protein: CASSSDQNSYEQYF. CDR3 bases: TGTGCCAGCAGTTCCGATCAGAACTCCTACGAGCAGTACTTC.

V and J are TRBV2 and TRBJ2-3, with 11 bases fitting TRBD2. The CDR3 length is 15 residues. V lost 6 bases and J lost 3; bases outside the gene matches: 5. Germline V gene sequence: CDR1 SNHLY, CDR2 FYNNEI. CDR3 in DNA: TGTGCCAGCAGAGGGGGGACTAGCGGTACAGATACGCAGTATTTT. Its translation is CASRGGTSGTDTQYF.

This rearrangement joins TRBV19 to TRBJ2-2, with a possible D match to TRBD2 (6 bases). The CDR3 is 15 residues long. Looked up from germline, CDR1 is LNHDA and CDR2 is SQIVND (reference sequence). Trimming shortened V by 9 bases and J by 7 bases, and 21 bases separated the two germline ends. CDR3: CASRDYRGFIGELFF. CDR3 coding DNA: TGTGCCAGCAGGGATTACCGGGGGTTCATCGGGGAGCTGTTTTTT.

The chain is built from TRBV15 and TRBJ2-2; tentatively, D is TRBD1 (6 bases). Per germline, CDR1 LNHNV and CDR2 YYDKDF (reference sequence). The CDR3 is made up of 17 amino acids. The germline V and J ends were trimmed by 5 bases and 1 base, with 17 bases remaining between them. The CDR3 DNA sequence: TGTGCCACCAGCTTTTCCCCCGGGACACTGAACACCGGGGAGCTGTTTTTT. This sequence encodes CATSFSPGTLNTGELFF. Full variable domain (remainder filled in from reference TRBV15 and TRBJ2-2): DAMVIQNPRYQVTQFGKPVTLSCSQTLNHNVMYWYQQKSSQAPKLLFHYYDKDFNNEADTPDNFQSRRPNTSFCFLDIRSPGLGDTAMYLCATSFSPGTLNTGELFFGEGSRLTVL.

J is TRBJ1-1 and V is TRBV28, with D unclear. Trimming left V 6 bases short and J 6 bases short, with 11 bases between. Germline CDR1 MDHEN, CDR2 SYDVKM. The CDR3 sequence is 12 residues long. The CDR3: CASSGEGAEAFF. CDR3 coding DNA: TGTGCCAGCAGCGGGGAGGGAGCTGAAGCTTTCTTT.

Here the CDR3 reads CASSHRRAGELFF. DNA of the CDR3: TGTGCCAGCAGCCACCGACGGGCCGGGGAGCTGTTTTTT. The chain links TRBV3-1 (or the pseudogene TRBV3-2) to TRBJ2-2; D ambiguous. This CDR3 contains 13 residues. Germline CDR1 LGHDT, CDR2 YNNKEL (reference sequence). The V and J ends lost 3 bases and 6 bases respectively, with 8 bases between them.

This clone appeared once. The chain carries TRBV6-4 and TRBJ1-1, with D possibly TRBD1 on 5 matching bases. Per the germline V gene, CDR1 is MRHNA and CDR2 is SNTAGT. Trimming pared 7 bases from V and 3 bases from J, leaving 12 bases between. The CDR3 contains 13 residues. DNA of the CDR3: TGTGCCAGCAACCAGCGACAGCACACTGAAGCTTTCTTT. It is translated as CASNQRQHTEAFF.

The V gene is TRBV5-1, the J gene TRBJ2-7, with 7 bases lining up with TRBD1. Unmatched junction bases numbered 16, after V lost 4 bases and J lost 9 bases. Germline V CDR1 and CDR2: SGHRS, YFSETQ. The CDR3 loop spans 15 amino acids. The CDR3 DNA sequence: TGCGCCAGCAGCCGGGAATCGGGACAGACAGCGAGGCAGTACTTC. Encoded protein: CASSRESGQTARQYF.

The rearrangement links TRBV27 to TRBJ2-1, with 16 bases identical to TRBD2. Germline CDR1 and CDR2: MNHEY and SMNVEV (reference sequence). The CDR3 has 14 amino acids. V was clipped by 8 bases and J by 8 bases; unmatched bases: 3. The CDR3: CASRGLAGGDEQFF. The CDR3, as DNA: TGTGCCAGCCGGGGACTAGCGGGGGGGGATGAGCAGTTCTTC.